These 2 T cell receptor beta chains were all obtained from the same sample, sequenced in a study of cytomegalovirus exposure and HLA in healthy donors. The PCR contained 60 Vbeta and 13 Jbeta primers. The assay was immunoSEQ multiplex PCR, and TCRdb's table has in-frame clones only and misses some. The top ten hold about 15% of the sample, which has about 86,000 clones, roughly 80% seen once. The source material was PBMCs. The source is a woman in her thirties or forties in good health and CMV-seropositive.

The CDR3 region has the DNA TGTGCCAGTAGTCCCATCCTGGAGGCTTTGCAGTTCTTC. Its translation is CASSPILEALQFF. The genes are TRBV19 and TRBJ2-1; perhaps TRBD2 as D (5 bases). Per the germline V gene, CDR1 is LNHDA and CDR2 is SQIVND (reference sequence). The CDR3 is 13 residues long. Trimming took 5 bases from V and 12 from J, leaving 17 bases between them.

The rearrangement links TRBV4-2 to TRBJ2-7; 10 bases are a match to TRBD1. The ends lost 3 bases at V and 3 bases at J; junction bases unmatched: 8. The CDR3 loop spans 16 amino acids. CDR1 LGHNA and CDR2 YNFKEQ come from the germline V gene. The CDR3 reads CASSQGGQGVDYEQYF. Here the CDR3 DNA reads TGTGCCAGCAGCCAGGGAGGACAGGGGGTGGACTACGAGCAGTACTTC.